What follows are 21 T cell receptor beta chains derived from one specimen sequenced in a study of CD8 T cells in Susac syndrome. Random hexamers primed reverse transcription of about 0.45 to 1 ug RNA. TCRdb itself ran the immunoSEQ multiplex PCR reads through MiXCR, one entry per CDR3 protein. The sample lists 110,000 or so distinct CDR3 sequences, around 94% occurring once. Sample: CD4+ T cells from PBMCs. These receptors all stem from a human donor with multiple sclerosis.

This rearrangement joins TRBV30 to TRBJ1-1; D unresolved. The CDR3 loop spans 13 amino acids. From germline, CDR1 is GTSNPN and CDR2 SVGIG (reference sequence). Trimming pared 0 bases from V and 0 bases from J, leaving 5 bases between. The CDR3 region is CAWSVLLNTEAFF. In nucleotides, the CDR3 is TGTGCCTGGAGTGTTCTCCTGAACACTGAAGCTTTCTTT. Based on the CDR3 plus reference TRBV30 and TRBJ1-1, the full variable domain is SQTIHQWPATLVQPVGSPLSLECTVEGTSNPNLYWYRQAAGRGLQLLFYSVGIGQISSEVPQNLSASRPQDRQFILSSKKLLLSDSGFYLCAWSVLLNTEAFFGQGTRLTVV.

The chain combines TRBV19 with TRBJ2-2; 12 positions agree with TRBD1. The V segment lost 7 bases and the J segment 5 bases; nucleotides outside the gene matches: 5. CDR3 length: 15 amino acids. Germline CDR1 LNHDA, CDR2 SQIVND (reference sequence). The DNA of the CDR3 is TGTGCCAGTACGGGACAGGGGGCAGGTACCGGGGAGCTGTTTTTT. Encoded protein: CASTGQGAGTGELFF.

The chain couples TRBV27 to TRBJ1-3; D perhaps matches TRBD1 (5 bases). V was trimmed by 8 bases and J by 0 bases, leaving 8 bases between them. The CDR3 contains 13 residues. CDR1 and CDR2 (germline): MNHEY, SMNVEV (reference sequence). Written as DNA, the CDR3 is TGTGCCAGCCGACAGTACTCTGGAAACACCATATATTTT. Its protein is CASRQYSGNTIYF.

CDR3: CASSEWVGGREDTQYF. CDR3 coding DNA: TGTGCCAGCAGTGAATGGGTCGGGGGGAGGGAAGATACGCAGTATTTT. The chain is built from TRBV25-1 and TRBJ2-3; 7 positions agree with TRBD2. The CDR3 runs to 16 residues. Germline CDR1 reads MGHDK; CDR2 reads SYGVNS. The junction had 9 bases not matched to a gene; V was cut back by 1 base and J by 5 bases.

This clonotype has a handful of counts. CDR3 sequence (DNA): TGTGCCAGCAGCCAGGGGAACACTGAAGCTTTCTTT. Translation: CASSQGNTEAFF. The chain carries TRBV14 and TRBJ1-1; D gene unclear. CDR1 and CDR2 from the germline V gene are SGHDN and FVKESK. V lost 3 bases and J lost 1, with 3 bases in between. The CDR3 covers 12 residues.

This sequence joins TRBV5-4 and TRBJ2-1; possibly TRBD1 for D (6 bases). The CDR3 covers 15 residues. CDR1 and CDR2 (germline): SGHNT, YYREEE (reference sequence). The V and J ends lost 5 bases and 8 bases respectively, with 20 bases between them. The chain's CDR3 is CASRTGTQRGDEQFF. The CDR3 DNA is TGTGCCAGCAGAACCGGGACACAGAGGGGCGATGAGCAGTTCTTC.

The rearrangement joins TRBV7-2 to TRBJ2-1; D could derive from TRBD1 or TRBD2 (5 bases each). Germline assignment: CDR1 SGHTA and CDR2 FQGNSA. This CDR3 region has 15 residues. V was clipped by 5 bases and J by 8 bases, with 19 bases between them. The CDR3 here is CASSTGTPRWYEQFF. Written as DNA, the CDR3 is TGTGCCAGCAGCACCGGGACCCCCCGTTGGTATGAGCAGTTCTTC.

The chain recombines TRBV19 with TRBJ1-2, with no clear D. Trimming shortened V by 3 bases and J by 3 bases, and 2 bases separated the two germline ends. Germline values: CDR1 LNHDA, CDR2 SQIVND (reference sequence). The CDR3 totals 11 residues. CDR3 protein: CASSIHYGYTF. For the CDR3, the DNA is TGTGCCAGTAGTATCCACTATGGCTACACCTTC. The full variable domain, its missing parts supplied by reference TRBV19 and TRBJ1-2, is DGGITQSPKYLFRKEGQNVTLSCEQNLNHDAMYWYRQDPGQGLRLIYYSQIVNDFQKGDIAEGYSVSREKKESFPLTVTSAQKNPTAFYLCASSIHYGYTFGSGTRLTVV.

The chain links TRBV11-1 to TRBJ1-2, with D hard to call. The CDR3 is 12 residues long. Deletions cut 2 bases from V and 6 bases from J, with 7 bases between. The germline gives CDR1 SGHAT, CDR2 FQDESV (reference sequence). The CDR3 sequence is CASSLQVDGYTF. The CDR3 region has the DNA TGTGCCAGCAGCTTACAGGTCGATGGCTACACCTTC.

The rearrangement links TRBV6-5 to TRBJ2-3; TRBD2 might be the D (5 bases). Between the trimmed V and J ends, which lost 6 bases and 3 bases, there was a span of 13 bases. The CDR3 sequence is 14 residues long. CDR1 MNHEY and CDR2 SVGAGI come from the germline V gene. CDR3 in amino acids: CASRGPGGTDTQYF. In DNA form, the CDR3 reads TGTGCCAGCAGGGGTCCCGGAGGTACAGATACGCAGTATTTT.

The CDR3 reads CSVGIQGMNNYGYTF. In nucleotides, the CDR3 is TGCAGCGTTGGAATCCAGGGAATGAATAACTATGGCTACACCTTC. The J gene is TRBJ1-2, the V gene TRBV29-1; tentatively, D is TRBD1 (5 bases). Germline-derived CDR1 and CDR2 are SQVTM and ANQGSEA. This CDR3 has 15 amino acids. The ends were cut back, 4 bases at V and 1 base at J, with 16 bases in the middle. Together with reference TRBV29-1 and TRBJ1-2, the CDR3 gives the full variable domain: SAVISQKPSRDICQRGTSLTIQCQVDSQVTMMFWYRQQPGQSLTLIATANQGSEATYESGFVIDKFPISRPNLTFSTLTVSNMSPEDSSIYLCSVGIQGMNNYGYTFGSGTRLTVV.

The chain uses TRBV2 and TRBJ1-2, with 10 bases identical to TRBD1. The CDR3 extends over 16 amino acids. V gave up 6 bases and J gave up 7 bases; unmatched junction bases: 14. Germline assignment: CDR1 SNHLY and CDR2 FYNNEI. CDR3 nucleotide sequence: TGTGCCAGCAGAGCCCGACAGGGGGCCGGGGGACGTGGCTACACCTTC. Translation: CASRARQGAGGRGYTF.

The V call is TRBV7-3, the J call TRBJ1-1, with a possible D match to TRBD1 (5 bases). Germline V gives CDR1 SGHTA, CDR2 FQGTGA. Deletions cut 5 bases from V and 5 bases from J, with 15 bases between. The CDR3 is made up of 14 amino acids. The CDR3 coding sequence is TGTGCCAGCAGCCCGACAGCTACCAGGACTGAAGCTTTCTTT. Protein: CASSPTATRTEAFF.

V usage is TRBV28 and J usage is TRBJ1-5; D is unresolved. The length of the CDR3 is 14 residues. Per germline, CDR1 MDHEN and CDR2 SYDVKM. V was pared by 2 bases and J by 8 bases, with 13 bases between. The CDR3 bases are TGTGCCAGCAGTTTAGGTGGCGCCGACAAGCCCCAGCATTTT. Its translation is CASSLGGADKPQHF.

This clonotype has only one observation. The chain couples TRBV20-1 to TRBJ2-5; D not certain. The CDR3 covers 13 residues. Between the trimmed V and J ends, which lost 0 bases and 7 bases, there was a span of 12 bases. Germline V CDR1 and CDR2: DFQATT, SNEGSKA (reference sequence). The CDR3 coding sequence is TGCAGTGCTAGAGAAGAGGCCCCTCGGACCCAGTACTTC. Its protein product is CSAREEAPRTQYF.

This clonotype has only one observation. In nucleotides, the CDR3 is TGCGCCAGCAGCCGGGGGGTCTACTCTGGGGCCAACGTCCTGACTTTC. Amino acid sequence: CASSRGVYSGANVLTF. The chain combines TRBV4-3 with TRBJ2-6; the D gene is possibly TRBD2 (6 bases). Germline V gene lookup returns CDR1 LGHNA and CDR2 YSLEER. Trimming cost V 4 bases and J 0 bases, with 10 bases left between them. CDR3 length: 16 residues.

The chain combines TRBV20-1 with TRBJ1-2; weak D call: TRBD1 (6 bases). V dropped 6 bases and J dropped 7 bases, with 18 bases sitting between them. CDR1 is DFQATT and CDR2 is SNEGSKA in the germline V gene (reference sequence). CDR3 length: 13 residues. The CDR3: CSAVLGGSFGYTF. In DNA form, the CDR3 reads TGCAGTGCGGTCTTAGGGGGGAGTTTTGGCTACACCTTC.

The chain carries TRBV12-3 or TRBV12-4 and TRBJ1-2; D not certain. CDR3 length: 12 residues. With 1 base removed from V and 6 bases from J, the gap between germline ends came to 6 bases. CDR3 sequence reads: CASSLGGNGYTF. CDR3 in DNA: TGTGCCAGCAGTTTAGGAGGGAATGGCTACACCTTC.

The J gene is TRBJ2-1, the V gene TRBV29-1, with 7 bases identical to TRBD1. Per the germline V gene, CDR1 is SQVTM and CDR2 is ANQGSEA. The CDR3 has 12 residues. As DNA, the CDR3 is TGCAGTGGGGGACAGAACTACAATGAGCAGTTCTTC. Its protein is CSGGQNYNEQFF.

The chain has TRBV20-1 and TRBJ2-5; 10 bases are shared with TRBD1. Germline CDR1 reads DFQATT; CDR2 reads SNEGSKA (reference sequence). The CDR3 length is 13 residues. The junction had 5 bases not matched to a gene; V was cut back by 6 bases and J by 4 bases. CDR3 DNA sequence: TGCAGTGCCAGGGGACAGGGGATAGAGACCCAGTACTTC. This translates into CSARGQGIETQYF.

The chain links TRBV6-6 to TRBJ2-5, with unresolved D. CDR1 is MNHNY, CDR2 SVGAGI, per germline (reference sequence). V dropped 8 bases and J dropped 1 base, with 11 bases sitting between them. The CDR3 is 13 residues long. CDR3 sequence: CASSAVIQETQYF. The CDR3 DNA is TGTGCCAGCTCCGCAGTAATCCAAGAGACCCAGTACTTC.